One T cell receptor (beta chain) is described in this entry. Its antigen is currently not known. No base-level quality is on record; no much larger clone is a single base apart. This entry belongs to a study of blood T cells in healthy people across ages (dated by TCRdb to 2013 to 2016). About the study as a whole: In model experiments, template switching captured roughly one uniquely barcoded TCR beta cDNA molecule for every two T cells. The study measured age-related changes in TCR beta repertoire diversity using deep sequencing normalized with unique cDNA molecular identifiers. The donors were divided into four age groups: young (average around 17 years), middle-aged (almost 40), aged (approximately 62) and long-lived (approximately 74). To avoid experimental bias, donors of different ages were randomly spread across the sequencing lanes. Two additional independent replicas of 1 million unique cDNA reads from the same blood draw were analyzed for two donors (one aged 18 to 30 and one aged 80 or older). What the work shows at the level of the full study, not this receptor alone: Compared with the aged group, the long-lived group had more naive CD4+ T cells, fewer expanded clones and increased TCR diversity, suggesting age selection. Since profiling was done on bulk unsorted PBMCs, naive and antigen-experienced compartments could not be conclusively compared. Observed TCR beta diversity per million T cells fell roughly linearly with age, and a significant reduction was already apparent by age approximately 41. A strong correlation was found between observed TCR beta diversity and the percentage of naive T cells measured by flow cytometry. Because the CMV infection status of the donors was unknown, age-related changes in expanded clonotypes may potentially have been confounded. Estimates of total diversity based on one million sequenced T cells were regarded as lower bounds and as underestimates.

Libraries came from 5' RACE. A second roughly 6 to 11 cycle PCR used a sample-barcoded 5' primer and a J-beta primer mix. Each TCR beta cDNA molecule received a unique molecular identifier from a template-switch 5' adaptor carrying 12 random nucleotides. At least 2.5 million CDR3-containing paired-end reads were obtained from each sample. First-strand cDNA synthesis was performed from all RNA using the Mint cDNA synthesis kit, with priming by a TRBC-specific oligonucleotide. Following uracil-DNA glycosylase treatment, all cDNA underwent a first 18-cycle PCR with the universal primers M1SS and BC2_uni_R. Processing in the source paper ran as follows. For normalization, 1 million high-quality reads, each with a distinct molecular identifier, were randomly selected from each sample. Instead of being binned into consensus sequences, reads with shared molecular identifiers were discarded. CDR3 identification, clonotype clustering and error correction used MiTCR with a Q25 quality threshold and the strictest error-elimination algorithm. Lower-bound total TCR beta diversity was estimated with a nonparametric unseen species model using Euler transformation. TCRdb reprocessed the public reads (quality trimming at Q25 with fastp, clone calling with MiXCR) and kept in-frame beta chains. Rows matching on CDR3 protein sequence are summarized as one entry with the most common DNA and genes. What appears here as the V and J calls and clone size reflects TCRdb's work, not the paper's. This sample is represented by 1.8 million or so distinct CDR3 sequences; about two fifths of them were singletons. About 21% of the sample lies in the top ten.

Germline trimming: 6 bases from V, 4 bases from J; junction bases outside gene matches: 8. The CDR3 contains 14 residues, cysteine and phenylalanine counted. Solely the CDR3 DNA is kept, with 42 bases framed from the first base. The roughly 39 donors, aged about 6 to 95 years, were systemically healthy Caucasian individuals from Russia. Ten milliliters of peripheral blood were drawn from each donor into EDTA-treated Vacutainer tubes. Ficoll-Paque density-gradient centrifugation was used to isolate PBMCs, with at least 6 million obtained per sample. Total RNA was extracted from PBMCs with Trizol reagent, with at least 5.5 micrograms obtained per sample. For every donor, an aliquot of PBMCs went through flow cytometry to measure the percentages of naive CD45RAhigh/CD27high T cells.

The sequence joins TRBV12-3 or TRBV12-4 to TRBJ2-5; 7 junctional bases match TRBD1. The sample taken for sequencing was blood. The TCR comes from a human donor in good health. The CDR3 corresponds to CASRMTGRGETQYF. The DNA sequence is TGTGCCAGCAGGATGACAGGGCGAGGAGAGACCCAGTACTTC.